What follows are 21 T cell receptor beta chains derived from one specimen sequenced in a study of T cell responses to AZD1222 COVID-19 vaccine. Sequenced by immunoSEQ multiplex PCR; TCRdb stores in-frame clones only, minus some. The sample yields about 99,000 clones, around 90% seen once. This sample comprised peripheral blood, obtained on day 0 of AZD1222 vaccination. Receptor source: an adult in good health.

This rearrangement joins TRBV12-3 or TRBV12-4 to TRBJ1-4, with D possibly TRBD1 on 5 matching bases. The CDR3 totals 13 residues. V was pared by 6 bases and J by 11 bases, with 16 bases between. CDR3 DNA: TGTGCCAGCAGGTTAACCGACAGTCCCAAACTGTTTTTT. Encoded protein: CASRLTDSPKLFF.

The chain recombines TRBV4-3 with TRBJ1-2; possible D gene TRBD1, 5 bases. This CDR3 is 16 amino acids long. Germline assignment: CDR1 LGHNA and CDR2 YSLEER. The V gene lost 1 base and the J gene lost 2 bases, with 14 bases spanning the gap. This CDR3 reads CASSQGAGSANYGYTF. The CDR3 DNA reads TGCGCCAGCAGCCAAGGGGCAGGGTCGGCCAACTATGGCTACACCTTC.

The chain combines TRBV10-3 with TRBJ1-1; D call uncertain. The CDR3 has 14 residues. Trimming pared 5 bases from V and 1 base from J, leaving 11 bases between. The germline V gene has CDR1 ENHRY and CDR2 SYGVKD. The CDR3 bases are TGTGCCATCAGTACTGCCGCCGAGAACACTGAAGCTTTCTTT. As protein: CAISTAAENTEAFF.

The J gene is TRBJ1-3, the V gene TRBV9; D is undetermined. This CDR3 has 17 residues. Germline lookup yields CDR1 SGDLS and CDR2 YYNGEE. The germline V and J ends were trimmed by 3 bases and 0 bases, with 16 bases remaining between them. This CDR3 is CASSGPRNKNSGNTIYF. As DNA, the CDR3 is TGTGCCAGCAGCGGGCCCCGTAACAAGAACTCTGGAAACACCATATATTTT. Full variable domain (rest looked up from reference TRBV9 and TRBJ1-3): DSGVTQTPKHLITATGQRVTLRCSPRSGDLSVYWYQQSLDQGLQFLIQYYNGEERAKGNILERFSAQQFPDLHSELNLSSLELGDSALYFCASSGPRNKNSGNTIYFGEGSWLTVV.

This clone has more than one count but fewer than ten. J is TRBJ2-5 and V is TRBV3-1 (or the pseudogene TRBV3-2); D uncertain. Trimming shortened V by 5 bases and J by 2 bases, and 3 bases separated the two germline ends. CDR1 LGHDT and CDR2 YNNKEL come from the germline V gene (reference sequence). The CDR3 is made up of 11 amino acids. CDR3 DNA sequence: TGTGCCAGCAGCACTCAAGAGACCCAGTACTTC. This translates into CASSTQETQYF.

This chain links TRBV9 with TRBJ1-2, with a possible D match to TRBD1 (6 bases). The V and J ends lost 0 bases and 6 bases respectively, with 18 bases between them. CDR1 and CDR2 (germline): SGDLS, YYNGEE. The CDR3 covers 16 residues. The CDR3 here is CASSVGGRQLPDGYTF. DNA of the CDR3: TGTGCCAGCAGCGTAGGGGGGCGACAACTCCCAGATGGCTACACCTTC.

The gene calls are TRBV9 and TRBJ1-6; 7 bases fit TRBD1. The J segment lost 9 bases and the V segment lost 4 bases, leaving 7 bases of the junction unmatched. The CDR3 is 14 amino acids. CDR1 is SGDLS, CDR2 YYNGEE, per germline. CDR3 DNA sequence: TGTGCCAGCAGCCTGACAGGGTCTGCTTCACCCCTCCACTTT. Amino acid sequence: CASSLTGSASPLHF.

The rearrangement uses TRBV2 and TRBJ1-2; TRBD1 might be the D (5 bases). V dropped 0 bases and J dropped 4 bases, with 15 bases sitting between them. CDR1 and CDR2 (germline): SNHLY, FYNNEI. The CDR3 is 16 residues long. Here the CDR3 reads CASSEARKQATYGYTF. DNA for the CDR3: TGTGCCAGCAGTGAAGCACGGAAACAGGCGACCTATGGCTACACCTTC.

This sequence joins TRBV6-2 or TRBV6-3 and TRBJ2-3; D is tentatively TRBD1 or TRBD2 (5 bases each). The CDR3 has 13 amino acids. Trimming stripped 5 bases from V and 4 bases from J, with 10 bases between. The germline gives CDR1 MNHEY, CDR2 SVGEGT. The CDR3 region has the DNA TGTGCCAGCAGTCGGGACGCAGCAGATACGCAGTATTTT. Its protein is CASSRDAADTQYF.

This chain connects TRBV2 to TRBJ2-2; 8 bases are a match to TRBD2. This CDR3 has 15 amino acids. J lost 2 bases, V lost 6 bases, and 5 bases had no gene match. CDR1 is SNHLY, CDR2 FYNNEI, per germline. This CDR3 reads CASSATSANTGELFF. As DNA, the CDR3 is TGTGCCAGCAGCGCGACTAGCGCCAACACCGGGGAGCTGTTTTTT.

The rearrangement joins TRBV5-6 to TRBJ1-1; 9 bases align to TRBD1. Germline CDR1 SGHDT, CDR2 YYEEEE. This CDR3 has 13 amino acids. With V trimmed by 4 bases and J by 11 bases, 9 bases remained unmatched. The DNA for the CDR3 is TGTGCCAGCAGCCCCGGGACAGGGTATCGGGCTTTCTTT. It specifies CASSPGTGYRAFF. Combining the CDR3 with reference TRBV5-6 and TRBJ1-1 gives the whole variable domain DAGVTQSPTHLIKTRGQQVTLRCSPKSGHDTVSWYQQALGQGPQFIFQYYEEEERQRGNFPDRFSGHQFPNYSSELNVNALLLGDSALYLCASSPGTGYRAFFGQGTRLTVV.

This chain joins TRBV6-1 and TRBJ2-4, with D possibly being TRBD1 (5 bases). With 0 bases removed from V and 7 bases from J, the gap between germline ends came to 13 bases. The germline gives CDR1 MNHNS, CDR2 SASEGT. This CDR3 is 15 amino acids long. CDR3 in amino acids: CASSEARTSWNIQYF. CDR3 coding DNA: TGTGCCAGCAGTGAAGCCCGGACAAGCTGGAACATTCAGTACTTC.

In this sample, this clone turned up once. As DNA, the CDR3 is TGTGCCAGCAGCTCCACCGGGGAGCTGTTTTTT. This gives the protein CASSSTGELFF. The chain uses TRBV7-3 and TRBJ2-2, with D uncertain. V was cut by 4 bases and J by 4 bases, with 1 base left in between. Germline loops: CDR1 SGHTA, CDR2 FQGTGA. The CDR3 covers 11 residues.

V gene TRBV5-1 combines with J gene TRBJ2-7; D tentatively fits TRBD1 or TRBD2 (5 bases each). Germline lookup yields CDR1 SGHRS and CDR2 YFSETQ. The CDR3 is made up of 19 amino acids. V dropped 4 bases and J dropped 9 bases, with 35 bases sitting between them. In DNA form, the CDR3 reads TGCGCCAGCAGCCCCGGGACGGAACACGCCACGAACCTACGAGCCCGGCAGTACTTC. It specifies CASSPGTEHATNLRARQYF. Drawing the rest from reference TRBV5-1 and TRBJ2-7, the complete variable domain is KAGVTQTPRYLIKTRGQQVTLSCSPISGHRSVSWYQQTPGQGLQFLFEYFSETQRNKGNFPGRFSGRQFSNSRSEMNVSTLELGDSALYLCASSPGTEHATNLRARQYFGPGTRLTVT.

This clone was counted between two and nine times. The chain recombines TRBV7-9 with TRBJ2-1; TRBD1 might be the D (5 bases). The CDR3 has 14 residues. Germline V gene lookup returns CDR1 SEHNR and CDR2 FQNEAQ (reference sequence). V gave up 7 bases and J gave up 5 bases, with 15 bases separating them. CDR3 protein: CASTPADRHNEQFF. The DNA for the CDR3 is TGTGCCAGCACCCCGGCCGACAGACACAATGAGCAGTTCTTC.

CDR3 region: CASSQGPFHPGPRSTGELFF. The CDR3 nucleotides are TGTGCCAGCAGCCAAGGCCCTTTTCATCCGGGACCCCGGAGCACCGGGGAGCTGTTTTTT. The chain combines TRBV3-1 (or the pseudogene TRBV3-2) with TRBJ2-2, with D perhaps given as TRBD1 or TRBD2 (5 bases each). With 1 base removed from V and 4 bases from J, the gap between germline ends came to 25 bases. Looked up from germline, CDR1 is LGHDT and CDR2 is YNNKEL (reference sequence). This CDR3 region has 20 residues.

The rearrangement joins TRBV4-3 to TRBJ1-2; D is unresolved. The CDR3 is 15 amino acids. Germline V gene data show CDR1 as LGHNA and CDR2 as YSLEER. The V end was cut by 4 bases, the J end by 3 bases, with 15 bases between. CDR3 bases: TGCGCCAGCAGCCCAGACCCGGGAGGCGACTATGGCTACACCTTC. This gives the protein CASSPDPGGDYGYTF.

This clone appeared once. V is TRBV24-1 and J is TRBJ2-1, with a weak D call TRBD2 (6 bases). The CDR3 sequence is 13 residues long. Germline CDR1 reads KGHDR; CDR2 reads SFDVKD. Trimming removed 11 bases from V and 4 bases from J, with 14 bases in between. CDR3 nucleotides: TGTGCCATCGTTGGGGGGAAGTACAATGAGCAGTTCTTC. Protein: CAIVGGKYNEQFF.

CDR3 DNA sequence: TGCGCCAGTCCTACGGGGGGGGGCACAGATACGCAGTATTTT. It codes for CASPTGGGTDTQYF. The J gene is TRBJ2-3, the V gene TRBV5-1, with 8 bases lining up with TRBD2. This CDR3 is built from 14 residues. CDR1 and CDR2 (germline): SGHRS, YFSETQ. V shed 8 bases, J shed 1 base, and the junction held 6 bases outside the gene matches.

This sequence joins TRBV5-6 and TRBJ1-5; perhaps TRBD1 as D (5 bases). This CDR3 contains 16 residues. V lost 4 bases, J lost 7 bases, and 21 bases lay in between. CDR1 is SGHDT and CDR2 is YYEEEE in the germline V gene. DNA of the CDR3: TGTGCCAGCAGCCCAGGCGGGCGCAGGGCCGGCCAGCCCCAGCATTTT. Encoded protein: CASSPGGRRAGQPQHF.

CDR3 DNA sequence: TGTGCCAGCAGCTTAACCCCCTCATTCTATGGCTACACCTTC. It specifies CASSLTPSFYGYTF. The chain has TRBV7-3 and TRBJ1-2; D ambiguous. Deletions cut 0 bases from V and 4 bases from J, with 9 bases between. This CDR3 is built from 14 residues. Germline V gene data show CDR1 as SGHTA and CDR2 as FQGTGA.